These 14 T cell receptor beta chains came from one sample sequenced in a study of monozygotic twins with inflammatory bowel disease. One entry per CDR3 protein, without DNA, is what TCRdb gives after re-calling the 5' RACE reads. This sample's table has some 150,000 distinct CDR3 sequences. The source material was blood. The receptors derive from a human donor with ulcerative colitis or Crohn's disease, or a healthy co-twin of an affected twin (not recorded which).

This chain links TRBV12-3 or TRBV12-4 with TRBJ1-2; TCRdb reports TRBD1, a call that lacks DNA to check it against. This CDR3 has 12 amino acids. CDR3 region: CASTKDGGGYTF.

The chain joins TRBV20-1 to TRBJ1-1. This CDR3 spans 13 amino acids. Germline V CDR1 and CDR2: DFQATT, SNEGSKA (reference sequence). Here the CDR3 reads CSARDPRNTEAFF.

V gene TRBV20-1 combines with J gene TRBJ1-5; TCRdb outputs TRBD1, but without DNA this stays unchecked. CDR1 is DFQATT, CDR2 SNEGSKA, per germline (reference sequence). The CDR3 length is 13 residues. This CDR3 reads CSATPGQGQSQHF.

This sequence joins TRBV5-1 and TRBJ2-2; TCRdb designates TRBD1, a call that cannot be tested without DNA. Looked up from germline, CDR1 is SGHRS and CDR2 is YFSETQ. The CDR3 contains 16 residues. CDR3 amino acids: CASSLERGEGTGELFF.

The V call is TRBV12-3 or TRBV12-4, the J call TRBJ1-4. The CDR3 spans 12 residues. The CDR3 sequence is CASTKGWGKLFF.

The gene calls are TRBV29-1 and TRBJ1-5; the TCRdb D gene call, TRBD1, has no DNA to confirm it. CDR1 is SQVTM and CDR2 is ANQGSEA in the germline V gene. The CDR3 length is 14 residues. The CDR3 reads CSVGGGRFGQPQHF.

The genes are TRBV5-1 and TRBJ2-1; TCRdb's D gene call, TRBD2, goes unchecked for lack of DNA. CDR1 and CDR2 (germline): SGHRS, YFSETQ. There are 13 residues in the CDR3. Here the CDR3 reads CASSPTSGHEQFF. The whole variable domain, filled in from reference TRBV5-1 and TRBJ2-1, reads KAGVTQTPRYLIKTRGQQVTLSCSPISGHRSVSWYQQTPGQGLQFLFEYFSETQRNKGNFPGRFSGRQFSNSRSEMNVSTLELGDSALYLCASSPTSGHEQFFGPGTRLTVL.

This chain links TRBV25-1 with TRBJ2-7; TCRdb calls TRBD1, which cannot be checked without DNA. There are 15 residues in the CDR3. Germline V lookup: CDR1 MGHDK, CDR2 SYGVNS. CDR3 region: CASSESKGARNEQYF.

V and J are TRBV20-1 and TRBJ2-7; there is no DNA to check the TCRdb D call of TRBD1. CDR3 length: 13 amino acids. Germline loops: CDR1 DFQATT, CDR2 SNEGSKA (reference sequence). CDR3: CSARGRGPYEQYF.

This rearrangement joins TRBV12-3 or TRBV12-4 to TRBJ2-1. The CDR3 covers 16 residues. CDR3 amino acids: CASMNLAGWSYNEQFF.

The V gene is TRBV28, the J gene TRBJ2-3. The CDR3 sequence is 15 residues long. The V gene's germline CDR1 is MDHEN and CDR2 SYDVKM. The CDR3 here is CASSLKGWGTDTQYF.

The chain recombines TRBV10-1 with TRBJ2-5; TCRdb reports TRBD2, a call that lacks DNA to check it against. CDR1 and CDR2 (germline): WNHNN, SYGVQD (reference sequence). The length of the CDR3 is 18 residues. The CDR3 protein is CASSELEGCGSDQETQYF.

The gene calls are TRBV5-4 and TRBJ1-1. The CDR3 is 14 amino acids. Germline lookup yields CDR1 SGHNT and CDR2 YYREEE (reference sequence). The CDR3 spells CASSLDTVNTEAFF.

J is TRBJ1-6 and V is TRBV11-2. Germline loops: CDR1 SGHAT, CDR2 FQNNGV. CDR3 size: 19 residues. The CDR3 protein is CASSPAAAGWSSYNSPLHF.